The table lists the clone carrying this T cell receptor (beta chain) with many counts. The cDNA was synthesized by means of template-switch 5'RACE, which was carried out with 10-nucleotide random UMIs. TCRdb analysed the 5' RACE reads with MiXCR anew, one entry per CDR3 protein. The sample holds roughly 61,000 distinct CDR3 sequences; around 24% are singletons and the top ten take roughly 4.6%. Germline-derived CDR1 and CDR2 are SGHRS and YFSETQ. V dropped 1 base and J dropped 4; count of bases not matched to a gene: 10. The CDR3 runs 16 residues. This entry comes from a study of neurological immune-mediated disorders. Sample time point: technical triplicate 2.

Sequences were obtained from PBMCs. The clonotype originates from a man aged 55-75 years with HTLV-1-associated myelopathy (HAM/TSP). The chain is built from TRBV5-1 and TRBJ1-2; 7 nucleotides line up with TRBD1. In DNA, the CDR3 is TGCGCCAGCAGCTTGAACTTCCCGACAGGGAGCTATGGCTACACCTTC. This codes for CASSLNFPTGSYGYTF.